The 30 T cell receptor beta chains presented below share a single source sample, sequenced in a study of blood T cell repertoires in COVID-19. Sequenced by immunoSEQ multiplex PCR; TCRdb stores in-frame clones only, minus some. This sample carries 300,000 to 400,000 clones, approximately 92% of them seen once, and the ten largest clones take 0.9% to 1.1%. The material sequenced was PBMCs or T cells enriched from blood (not recorded which). The source of these receptors is a man younger than 30 who had recovered from COVID-19.

This chain uses TRBV10-3 with TRBJ2-7, with 7 bases aligning to TRBD1. Germline assignment: CDR1 ENHRY and CDR2 SYGVKD. The CDR3 contains 13 residues. The trim removed 6 bases at V and 5 bases at J, leaving 7 bases unmatched. The CDR3 region has the DNA TGTGCCATCAGAGGGGACAGATCGGACGAGCAGTACTTC. Residues: CAIRGDRSDEQYF.

J is TRBJ2-5 and V is TRBV6-5; 7 bases match TRBD2. Germline trimming cut 5 bases from V and 10 bases from J; bases unmatched to any gene: 7. CDR3 size: 12 residues. CDR1 and CDR2 from the germline V gene are MNHEY and SVGAGI. The CDR3 DNA sequence: TGTGCCAGCAGTCCATTAAGCGGGGACCAGTACTTC. This gives the protein CASSPLSGDQYF.

The chain recombines TRBV5-4 with TRBJ2-1; 10 nucleotides match TRBD2. V was clipped by 0 bases and J by 10 bases; unmatched bases: 10. CDR1 and CDR2 from the germline V gene are SGHNT and YYREEE (reference sequence). The CDR3 has 16 amino acids. For the CDR3, the DNA is TGTGCCAGCAGCTTGGGGGCTAGCGGGGGCCCGGCGGAGCAGTTCTTC. Amino acids: CASSLGASGGPAEQFF.

The rearrangement links TRBV23-1 to TRBJ2-3; possible D gene TRBD1, 6 bases. TRBV23-1 is an ORF; its function is uncertain. The V gene lost 9 bases and the J gene lost 1 base, with 8 bases spanning the gap. The CDR3 has 12 residues. The CDR3: CARQGRTDTQYF. The CDR3 bases are TGCGCCAGACAGGGTCGCACAGATACGCAGTATTTT.

This clone occurred once. The chain uses TRBV9 and TRBJ2-2; maybe TRBD2 (5 bases). The CDR3 is made up of 17 amino acids. Germline CDR1 is SGDLS and CDR2 is YYNGEE. With 0 bases removed from V and 0 bases from J, the gap between germline ends came to 12 bases. In DNA, the CDR3 is TGTGCCAGCAGCGTAGGCCACAGCGGAACGAACACCGGGGAGCTGTTTTTT. Amino acids: CASSVGHSGTNTGELFF.

This chain joins TRBV5-4 and TRBJ2-1; the match to TRBD1 covers 8 bases. Looked up from germline, CDR1 is SGHNT and CDR2 is YYREEE (reference sequence). This CDR3 is built from 17 residues. V shed 4 bases, J shed 2 bases, and the junction held 11 bases outside the gene matches. CDR3 nucleotide sequence: TGTGCCAGCAGCGAGCCGACAGGGGTTAGCGCCTACAATGAGCAGTTCTTC. Protein product: CASSEPTGVSAYNEQFF.

This sequence joins TRBV23-1 and TRBJ1-2, with D possibly being TRBD1 (5 bases). TRBV23-1 is filed as an ORF, its function uncertain. The CDR3 is 15 amino acids. V dropped 2 bases and J dropped 5 bases, with 15 bases sitting between them. The CDR3 DNA sequence: TGCGCCAGCAGTCAAATGGGGGACTCTGTTTATGGCTACACCTTC. Its translation: CASSQMGDSVYGYTF.

This sequence joins TRBV7-9 and TRBJ2-7; 10 nucleotides match TRBD1. Germline-derived CDR1 and CDR2 are SEHNR and FQNEAQ (reference sequence). This CDR3 is 15 amino acids long. V lost 5 bases, J lost 6 bases, and 10 bases stayed unmatched. The CDR3 DNA reads TGTGCCAGCAGCGGGCAGGGGACAGGGGCATCCGAGCAGTACTTC. Its translation: CASSGQGTGASEQYF.

The chain has TRBV4-2 and TRBJ2-7, with D possibly matching TRBD1 (6 bases). Germline CDR1 reads LGHNA; CDR2 reads YNFKEQ. The V gene lost 3 bases and the J gene lost 6 bases, with 15 bases spanning the gap. This CDR3 region has 14 residues. DNA for the CDR3: TGTGCCAGCAGCCAGACCCTAGGGGGAAGCGAGCAGTACTTC. Encoded protein: CASSQTLGGSEQYF.

The rearrangement links TRBV5-1 to TRBJ2-2; the match to TRBD2 covers 10 bases. Germline-derived CDR1 and CDR2 are SGHRS and YFSETQ. Trimming cost V 0 bases and J 1 base; bases outside gene matches: 3. The CDR3 runs 17 residues. The CDR3: CASSLGASGRNTGELFF. The CDR3 DNA is TGCGCCAGCAGCTTGGGGGCTAGCGGGAGGAACACCGGGGAGCTGTTTTTT.

This clone was picked up one time. V is TRBV9 and J is TRBJ2-1, with a possible D match to TRBD1 (5 bases). V was pared by 0 bases and J by 7 bases, with 23 bases between. Looked up from germline, CDR1 is SGDLS and CDR2 is YYNGEE. The CDR3 has 18 amino acids. CDR3: CASSVGGRIQTAANEQFF. The CDR3 nucleotides are TGTGCCAGCAGCGTAGGGGGCAGAATCCAAACCGCGGCGAATGAGCAGTTCTTC.

V and J are TRBV6-2 or TRBV6-3 and TRBJ1-6, with a possible D match to TRBD1 (6 bases). From germline, CDR1 is MNHEY and CDR2 SVGEGT. CDR3 size: 13 residues. The V and J ends lost 6 bases and 17 bases respectively, with 20 bases between them. The CDR3 coding sequence is TGTGCCAGCAGCCAGGCGGTAGGGACAAAGATCCACTTT. It is translated as CASSQAVGTKIHF.

The rearrangement joins TRBV29-1 to TRBJ2-7; 11 bases fit TRBD2. This CDR3 region has 18 residues. Trimming cost V 0 bases and J 4 bases; bases outside gene matches: 14. Germline CDR1 and CDR2: SQVTM and ANQGSEA. The CDR3 region is CSVEDRDSTSGGSYEQYF. In DNA, the CDR3 is TGCAGCGTTGAAGACCGGGACAGCACTAGCGGGGGATCGTACGAGCAGTACTTC.

CDR3 coding DNA: TGTGCCAGCAGCGCGGGACTGACTAGCGGGGGATATGAGCAGTTCTTC. Translated: CASSAGLTSGGYEQFF. J is TRBJ2-1 and V is TRBV9; 12 bases are shared with TRBD2. The V and J ends lost 3 bases and 8 bases, in that order; junction bases with no gene match: 9. Germline values: CDR1 SGDLS, CDR2 YYNGEE. The CDR3 has 16 amino acids.

The chain employs TRBV18 and TRBJ2-7, with 10 bases that match TRBD1. The CDR3 sequence is 15 residues long. Germline lookup yields CDR1 KGHSH and CDR2 LQKENI. Germline trimming cut 4 bases from V and 6 bases from J; bases unmatched to any gene: 9. This CDR3 reads CASSLYRDRGSEQYF. The CDR3 region has the DNA TGTGCCAGCTCACTTTACCGGGACAGGGGAAGCGAGCAGTACTTC.

The rearrangement links TRBV7-2 to TRBJ2-3, with a weak D call TRBD2 (6 bases). Per the germline V gene, CDR1 is SGHTA and CDR2 is FQGNSA. The CDR3 spans 14 residues. V lost 5 bases to trimming and J lost 4 bases, with 13 bases between them. CDR3 in DNA: TGTGCCAGCAGCCTTCGGAGGGAGGCAGATACGCAGTATTTT. As protein: CASSLRREADTQYF.

This clone was observed a single time. The chain couples TRBV7-2 to TRBJ2-5, with D possibly TRBD2 on 6 matching bases. The ends were cut back, 5 bases at V and 3 bases at J, with 13 bases in the middle. The CDR3 consists of 14 residues. The V gene's germline CDR1 is SGHTA and CDR2 FQGNSA. In DNA form, the CDR3 reads TGTGCCAGCAGCCGGAGGGCGGACAAAGAGACCCAGTACTTC. Its protein product is CASSRRADKETQYF.

DNA of the CDR3: TGTGCCAGCAGCTTTTGGGGACTGAGCAATCAGCCCCAGCATTTT. Translating gives CASSFWGLSNQPQHF. This chain joins TRBV5-4 and TRBJ1-5, with D possibly being TRBD1 (5 bases). Germline CDR1 SGHNT, CDR2 YYREEE (reference sequence). V was trimmed by 2 bases and J by 1 base, leaving 10 bases between them. The length of the CDR3 is 15 residues.

The chain couples TRBV6-5 to TRBJ2-7; 10 bases align to TRBD2. Germline V gene data show CDR1 as MNHEY and CDR2 as SVGAGI. V shed 0 bases and J 1 base; nucleotides not matched to a gene: 3. The CDR3 contains 16 residues. CDR3 DNA sequence: TGTGCCAGCAGTTACTCTCTAGCGGGAGAGTCCTACGAGCAGTACTTC. Protein: CASSYSLAGESYEQYF.

The chain uses TRBV28 and TRBJ2-2, with a weak D call TRBD1 (6 bases). Germline CDR1 reads MDHEN; CDR2 reads SYDVKM. The CDR3 spans 16 residues. The V gene lost 4 bases and the J gene lost 0 bases, with 12 bases spanning the gap. CDR3 loop: CASSSLGTTNTGELFF. The CDR3 coding sequence is TGTGCCAGCAGTTCGCTGGGGACAACGAACACCGGGGAGCTGTTTTTT.

This clone was seen more than once but under ten times. The rearrangement joins TRBV5-1 to TRBJ2-7, with 9 bases identical to TRBD2. Per the germline V gene, CDR1 is SGHRS and CDR2 is YFSETQ. With 3 bases clipped from V and 1 base from J, the junction kept 5 bases outside the gene matches. The CDR3 is made up of 15 amino acids. As DNA, the CDR3 is TGCGCCAGCAGCTCCCTGACTAGCGGATCCTACGAGCAGTACTTC. This translates into CASSSLTSGSYEQYF.

The chain combines TRBV18 with TRBJ2-7; D possibly corresponds to TRBD2 (5 bases). The CDR3 is made up of 14 amino acids. Germline-derived CDR1 and CDR2 are KGHSH and LQKENI. With 4 bases removed from V and 5 bases from J, the gap between germline ends came to 15 bases. The CDR3 sequence is CASSQAGQKNEQYF. For the CDR3, the DNA is TGTGCCAGCTCACAGGCGGGTCAGAAGAACGAGCAGTACTTC.

The chain joins TRBV7-2 to TRBJ2-2; D is undetermined. CDR3 length: 12 residues. V lost 3 bases and J 7 bases, leaving 6 bases between the germline ends. Germline V gene lookup returns CDR1 SGHTA and CDR2 FQGNSA. CDR3 bases: TGTGCCAGCAGCTTGTACATCGGGGAGCTGTTTTTT. Protein sequence: CASSLYIGELFF.

This chain links TRBV2 with TRBJ2-4, with 9 nucleotides matching TRBD1. The CDR3 totals 14 residues. Germline-derived CDR1 and CDR2 are SNHLY and FYNNEI. Trimming took 11 bases from V and 8 from J; bases not matched to a gene: 13. The DNA of the CDR3 is TGTGCCGGGTTGTTGGACAGGGGAGCGCACATTCAGTACTTC. This encodes CAGLLDRGAHIQYF.

As DNA, the CDR3 is TGTGCCAGCAGTTTACAGGGCAGGGGTGTCTATGGCTACACCTTC. Translated, it gives CASSLQGRGVYGYTF. The chain carries TRBV27 and TRBJ1-2; tentatively, D is TRBD1 (6 bases). V was cut by 2 bases and J by 4 bases, with 14 bases left in between. Germline assignment: CDR1 MNHEY and CDR2 SMNVEV (reference sequence). CDR3 size: 15 residues.

V usage is TRBV29-1 and J usage is TRBJ1-1, with a possible D match to TRBD1 (6 bases). This CDR3 is 13 amino acids long. Germline CDR1 and CDR2: SQVTM and ANQGSEA. The V end was cut by 5 bases, the J end by 4 bases, with 14 bases between. The CDR3 bases are TGCAGCGTTAACAGGGAAGAGATCACTGAAGCTTTCTTT. Translating gives CSVNREEITEAFF. The full variable domain, rest sourced from reference TRBV29-1 and TRBJ1-1, is SAVISQKPSRDICQRGTSLTIQCQVDSQVTMMFWYRQQPGQSLTLIATANQGSEATYESGFVIDKFPISRPNLTFSTLTVSNMSPEDSSIYLCSVNREEITEAFFGQGTRLTVV.

The chain employs TRBV7-2 and TRBJ2-3; no firm D call. V shed 5 bases and J shed 6 bases, with 6 bases lying between them. The CDR3 contains 11 residues. Germline V gene lookup returns CDR1 SGHTA and CDR2 FQGNSA. CDR3 loop: CASSPFDTQYF. The CDR3 region has the DNA TGTGCCAGCAGCCCTTTTGATACGCAGTATTTT.

The chain couples TRBV18 to TRBJ1-1; the D is unclear. Germline CDR1 is KGHSH and CDR2 is LQKENI. This CDR3 is 13 amino acids long. V dropped 2 bases and J dropped 2 bases, with 6 bases sitting between them. The CDR3 region has the DNA TGTGCCAGCTCACCAGTACTTAACACTGAAGCTTTCTTT. It translates to CASSPVLNTEAFF.

V and J are TRBV13 and TRBJ2-2; TRBD2 matches 10 bases. CDR1 and CDR2 from the germline V gene are PRHDT and FYEKMQ (reference sequence). The CDR3 contains 16 residues. V was pared by 3 bases and J by 1 base, with 2 bases of the junction left unmatched. This chain's CDR3 is CASSLGLALNTGELFF. In DNA, the CDR3 is TGTGCCAGCAGCTTGGGACTAGCGCTGAACACCGGGGAGCTGTTTTTT.

V usage is TRBV19 and J usage is TRBJ1-2, with TRBD1 identical over 9 bases. Germline assignment: CDR1 LNHDA and CDR2 SQIVND (reference sequence). The CDR3 length is 15 residues. The V gene end was trimmed by 4 bases and the J gene end by 5 bases; junction bases not matched to a gene: 8. The CDR3 coding sequence is TGTGCCAGTAGTACCACAGGGGGCGGGTCGTATGGCTACACCTTC. Protein sequence: CASSTTGGGSYGYTF.